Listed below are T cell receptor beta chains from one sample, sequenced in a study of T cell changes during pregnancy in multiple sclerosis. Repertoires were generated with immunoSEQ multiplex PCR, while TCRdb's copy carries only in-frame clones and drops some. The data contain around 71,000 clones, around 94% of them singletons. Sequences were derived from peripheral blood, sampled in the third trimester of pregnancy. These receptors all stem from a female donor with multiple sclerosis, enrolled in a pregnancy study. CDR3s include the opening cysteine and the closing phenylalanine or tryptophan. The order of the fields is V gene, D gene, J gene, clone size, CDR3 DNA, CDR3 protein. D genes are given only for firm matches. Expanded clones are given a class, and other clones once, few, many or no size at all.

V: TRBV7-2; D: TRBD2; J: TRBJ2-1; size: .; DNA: TGTGCCAGCAGCTTAGGGCGGGAGGGCATTGAGCAGTTCTTC; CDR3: CASSLGREGIEQFF
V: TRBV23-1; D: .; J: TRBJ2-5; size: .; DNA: TGCGCCAGCAGTCCTGAGTTTCAAGAGACCCAGTACTTC; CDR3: CASSPEFQETQYF
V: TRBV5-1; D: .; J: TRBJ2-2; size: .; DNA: TGCGCCAGCAGCTTGGTTACAGCTAAAAACACCGGGGAGCTGTTTTTT; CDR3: CASSLVTAKNTGELFF
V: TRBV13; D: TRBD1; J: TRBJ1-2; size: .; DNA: TGTGCCAGCAGCGCCGAACGGGACAGGAGGCCTAACTATGGCTACACCTTC; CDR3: CASSAERDRRPNYGYTF
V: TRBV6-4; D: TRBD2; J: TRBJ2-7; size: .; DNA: TGTGCCAGCAGTGACTCGGTGGGAGGGTCTGAGCAGTACTTC; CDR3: CASSDSVGGSEQYF
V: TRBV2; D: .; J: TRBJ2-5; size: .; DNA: TGTGCCAGCAGTGGGACTGGGCCAGAGACCCAGTACTTC; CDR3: CASSGTGPETQYF
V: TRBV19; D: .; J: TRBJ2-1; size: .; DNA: TGTGCCAGTAGGGACACCGACTACAATGAGCAGTTCTTC; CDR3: CASRDTDYNEQFF
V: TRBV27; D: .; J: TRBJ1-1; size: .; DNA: TGTGCCAGCAGTTTATTTAGGGGGGGGTATCACACTGAAGCTTTCTTT; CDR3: CASSLFRGGYHTEAFF
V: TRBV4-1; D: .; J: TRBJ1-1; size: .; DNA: TGCGCCAGCAGCCAAGCGTGGACAGTGAGTATTGGCGCTGAAGCTTTCTTT; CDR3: CASSQAWTVSIGAEAFF
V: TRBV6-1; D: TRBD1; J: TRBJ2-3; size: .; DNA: TGTGCCAGCAGTGAACGGGGTCTCACAGGGGTGGGCACAGATACGCAGTATTTT; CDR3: CASSERGLTGVGTDTQYF
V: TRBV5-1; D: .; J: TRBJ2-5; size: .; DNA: TGCGCCAGCAGCTCCGCCAGGGGTGCCCAAGAGACCCAGTACTTC; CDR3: CASSSARGAQETQYF
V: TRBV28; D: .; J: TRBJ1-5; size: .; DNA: TGTGCCAGCAGCTCCGATACAGCCACCTTTTTT; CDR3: CASSSDTATFF
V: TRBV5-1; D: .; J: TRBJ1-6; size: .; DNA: TGCGCCAGCAGCTTGGGGCAGGGTCGGTCACCCCTCCACTTT; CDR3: CASSLGQGRSPLHF
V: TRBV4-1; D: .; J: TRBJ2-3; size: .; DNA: TGCGCCAGCAGCCAGATAGACATTCTTAGCACAGATACGCAGTATTTT; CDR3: CASSQIDILSTDTQYF
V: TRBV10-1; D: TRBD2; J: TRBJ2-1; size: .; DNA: TGCGCCAGCTCCAGTCACTCGGGAGGGCCAGGCTATGAGCAGTTCTTC; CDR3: CASSSHSGGPGYEQFF
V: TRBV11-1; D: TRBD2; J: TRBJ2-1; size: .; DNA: TGTGCCAGCAGCACCCCGACTAGCGGGAGTACGAATGAGCAGTTCTTC; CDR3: CASSTPTSGSTNEQFF
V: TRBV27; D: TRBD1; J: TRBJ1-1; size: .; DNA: TGTGCCAGCAGTTTAATTCCGGGACAGGGAGGCACTGAAGCTTTCTTT; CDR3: CASSLIPGQGGTEAFF
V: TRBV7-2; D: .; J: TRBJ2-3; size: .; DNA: TGTGCCAGCAGCTTAGGGGGCCACACAGATACGCAGTATTTT; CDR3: CASSLGGHTDTQYF
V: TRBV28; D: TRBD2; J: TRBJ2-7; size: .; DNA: TGTGCCAGCGTTGGGCGGGGGGCCTACGAGCAGTACTTC; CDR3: CASVGRGAYEQYF
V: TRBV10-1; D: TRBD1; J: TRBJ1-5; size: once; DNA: TGCGCCACCTCGGACAGGGTCAATCAGCCCCAGCATTTT; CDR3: CATSDRVNQPQHF
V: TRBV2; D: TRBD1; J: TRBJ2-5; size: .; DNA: TGTGCCAGCAGTACCAGTTCCGACAGGGCCTATACGAGTGAGCAGTACTTC; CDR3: CASSTSSDRAYTSEQYF
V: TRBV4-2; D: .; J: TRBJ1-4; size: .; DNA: TGTGCCAGCTCCCAGGGACAAGGAAATGAAAAACTGTTTTTT; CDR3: CASSQGQGNEKLFF
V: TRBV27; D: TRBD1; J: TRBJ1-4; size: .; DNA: TGTGCCAGCAGTTTATTCGGGACAGTAGCTGAAAAACTGTTTTTT; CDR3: CASSLFGTVAEKLFF
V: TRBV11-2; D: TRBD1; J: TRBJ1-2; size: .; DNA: TGTGCCAGCAGCTTAATCCCGGGACAGGGGGCTTTTATCTATGGCTACACCTTC; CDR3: CASSLIPGQGAFIYGYTF
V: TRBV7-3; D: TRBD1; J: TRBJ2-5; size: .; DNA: TGTGCCAGCAGCTCCGGGACAGGGAGAGAGACCCAGTACTTC; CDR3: CASSSGTGRETQYF
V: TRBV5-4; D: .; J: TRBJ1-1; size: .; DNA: TGTGCCAGCAGCCGGAATAGGCTTGGGGCGGACACTGAAGCTTTCTTT; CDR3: CASSRNRLGADTEAFF
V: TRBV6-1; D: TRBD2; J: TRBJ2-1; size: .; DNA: TGTGCCAGCAGTGAATCCTTAGGACTAGCGGGAGGTGGGAATGAGCAGTTCTTC; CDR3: CASSESLGLAGGGNEQFF
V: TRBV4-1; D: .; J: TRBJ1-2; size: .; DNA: TGCGCCAGCAGCCAAGGGGCAGCCTCTAACTATGGCTACACCTTC; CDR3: CASSQGAASNYGYTF